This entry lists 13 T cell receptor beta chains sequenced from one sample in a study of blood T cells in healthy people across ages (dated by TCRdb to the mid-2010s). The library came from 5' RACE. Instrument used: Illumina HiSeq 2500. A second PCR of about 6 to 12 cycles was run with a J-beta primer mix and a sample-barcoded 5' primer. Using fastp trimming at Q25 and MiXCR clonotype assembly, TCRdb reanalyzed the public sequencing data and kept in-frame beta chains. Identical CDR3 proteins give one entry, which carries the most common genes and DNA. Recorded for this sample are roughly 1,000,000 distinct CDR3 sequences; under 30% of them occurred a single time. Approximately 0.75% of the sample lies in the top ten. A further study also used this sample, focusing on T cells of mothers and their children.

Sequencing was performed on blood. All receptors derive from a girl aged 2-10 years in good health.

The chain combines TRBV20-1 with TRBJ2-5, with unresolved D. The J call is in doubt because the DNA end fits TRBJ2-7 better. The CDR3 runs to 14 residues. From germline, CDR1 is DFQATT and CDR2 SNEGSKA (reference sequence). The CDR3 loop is CSASSSGGAYEQYF. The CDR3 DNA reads TGCAGTGCTAGTTCCTCGGGCGGAGCCTACGAGCAGTACTTC.

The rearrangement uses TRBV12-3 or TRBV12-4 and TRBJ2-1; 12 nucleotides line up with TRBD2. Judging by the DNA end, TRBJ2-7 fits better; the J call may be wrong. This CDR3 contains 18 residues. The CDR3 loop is CASSSYGLAGSRALEQYF. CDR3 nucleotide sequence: TGTGCCAGCAGTTCCTACGGACTAGCGGGGTCCCGGGCCCTCGAGCAGTACTTC.

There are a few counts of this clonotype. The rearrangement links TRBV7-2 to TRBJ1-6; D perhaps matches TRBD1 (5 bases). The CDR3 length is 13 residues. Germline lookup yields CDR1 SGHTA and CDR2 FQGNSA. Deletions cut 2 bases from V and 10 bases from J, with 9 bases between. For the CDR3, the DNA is TGTGCCAGCAGCTTACAAGAGGGGTCACCCCTCCACTTT. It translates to CASSLQEGSPLHF.

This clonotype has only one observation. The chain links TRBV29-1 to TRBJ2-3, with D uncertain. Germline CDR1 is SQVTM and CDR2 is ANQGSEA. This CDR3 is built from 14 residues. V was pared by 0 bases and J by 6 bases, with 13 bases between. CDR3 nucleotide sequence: TGCAGCGTTGAAGATCCGGCAGCTTTGGATACGCAGTATTTT. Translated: CSVEDPAALDTQYF.

The CDR3 loop reads CASSGSPGGDPYEQYF. In DNA, the CDR3 is TGCGCCAGCAGCGGTTCCCCCGGCGGCGATCCCTACGAGCAGTACTTC. This chain connects TRBV5-1 to TRBJ2-7; D remains ambiguous. V lost 4 bases, J lost 2 bases, and 19 bases lay in between. The CDR3 sequence is 16 residues long. The germline V gene has CDR1 SGHRS and CDR2 YFSETQ.

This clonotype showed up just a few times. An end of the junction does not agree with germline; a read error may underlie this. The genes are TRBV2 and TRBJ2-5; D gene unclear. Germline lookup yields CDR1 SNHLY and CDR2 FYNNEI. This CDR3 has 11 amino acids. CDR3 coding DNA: TGTGCCAGCAGTGAAAGGGCTTTTGTATCCTTC. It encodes CASSERAFVSF.

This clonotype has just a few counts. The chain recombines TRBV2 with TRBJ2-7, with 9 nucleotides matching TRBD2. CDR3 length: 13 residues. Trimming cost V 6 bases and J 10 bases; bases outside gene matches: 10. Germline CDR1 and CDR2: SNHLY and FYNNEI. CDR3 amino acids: CASSPGLALPQYF. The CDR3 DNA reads TGTGCCAGCAGCCCGGGACTAGCTTTACCCCAGTACTTC. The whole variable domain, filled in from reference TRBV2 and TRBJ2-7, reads EPEVTQTPSHQVTQMGQEVILRCVPISNHLYFYWYRQILGQKVEFLVSFYNNEISEKSEIFDDQFSVERPDGSNFTLKIRSTKLEDSAMYFCASSPGLALPQYFGPGTRLTVT.

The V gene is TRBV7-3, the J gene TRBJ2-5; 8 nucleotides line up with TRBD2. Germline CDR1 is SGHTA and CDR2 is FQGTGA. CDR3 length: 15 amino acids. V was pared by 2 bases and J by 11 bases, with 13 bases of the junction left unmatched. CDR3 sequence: CASSLYPGLVSEQYF. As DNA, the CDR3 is TGTGCCAGCAGCTTATACCCGGGACTAGTGTCGGAGCAGTACTTC.

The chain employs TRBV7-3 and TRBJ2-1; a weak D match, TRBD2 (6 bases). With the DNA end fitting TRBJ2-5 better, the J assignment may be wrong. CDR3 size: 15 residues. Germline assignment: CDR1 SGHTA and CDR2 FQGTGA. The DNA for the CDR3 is TGTGCCAGCAGCTTATTTGCGGGGCAAGTGGAGACCCAGTACTTC. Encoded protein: CASSLFAGQVETQYF.

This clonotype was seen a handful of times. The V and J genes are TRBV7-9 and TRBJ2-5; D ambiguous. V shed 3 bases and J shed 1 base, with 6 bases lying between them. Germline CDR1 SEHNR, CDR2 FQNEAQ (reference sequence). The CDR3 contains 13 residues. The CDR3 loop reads CASSFQLQETQYF. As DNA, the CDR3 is TGTGCCAGCAGCTTTCAGCTCCAAGAGACCCAGTACTTC.

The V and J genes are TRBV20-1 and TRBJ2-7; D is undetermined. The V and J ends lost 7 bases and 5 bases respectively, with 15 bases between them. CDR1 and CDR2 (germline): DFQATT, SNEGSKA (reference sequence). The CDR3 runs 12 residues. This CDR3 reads CSGSPLNHEQYF. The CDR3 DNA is TGCAGTGGTTCCCCGTTAAATCACGAGCAGTACTTC.

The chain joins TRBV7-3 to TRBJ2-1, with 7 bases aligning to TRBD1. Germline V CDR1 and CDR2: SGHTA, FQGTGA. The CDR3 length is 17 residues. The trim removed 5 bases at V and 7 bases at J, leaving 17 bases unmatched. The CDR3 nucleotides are TGTGCCAGCAGCCCTTCCGGGACAGTCTTCGACAGGAATGAGCAGTTCTTC. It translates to CASSPSGTVFDRNEQFF. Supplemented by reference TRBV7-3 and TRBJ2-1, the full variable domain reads GAGVSQTPSNKVTEKGKYVELRCDPISGHTALYWYRQSLGQGPEFLIYFQGTGAADDSGLPNDRFFAVRPEGSVSTLKIQRTERGDSAVYLCASSPSGTVFDRNEQFFGPGTRLTVL.

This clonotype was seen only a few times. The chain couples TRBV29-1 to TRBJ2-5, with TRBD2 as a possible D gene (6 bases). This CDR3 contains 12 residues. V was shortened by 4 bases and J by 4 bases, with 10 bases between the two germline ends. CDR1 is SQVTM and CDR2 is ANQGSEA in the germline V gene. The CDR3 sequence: CSVGGGVETQYF. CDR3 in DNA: TGCAGCGTTGGAGGAGGGGTAGAGACCCAGTACTTC.